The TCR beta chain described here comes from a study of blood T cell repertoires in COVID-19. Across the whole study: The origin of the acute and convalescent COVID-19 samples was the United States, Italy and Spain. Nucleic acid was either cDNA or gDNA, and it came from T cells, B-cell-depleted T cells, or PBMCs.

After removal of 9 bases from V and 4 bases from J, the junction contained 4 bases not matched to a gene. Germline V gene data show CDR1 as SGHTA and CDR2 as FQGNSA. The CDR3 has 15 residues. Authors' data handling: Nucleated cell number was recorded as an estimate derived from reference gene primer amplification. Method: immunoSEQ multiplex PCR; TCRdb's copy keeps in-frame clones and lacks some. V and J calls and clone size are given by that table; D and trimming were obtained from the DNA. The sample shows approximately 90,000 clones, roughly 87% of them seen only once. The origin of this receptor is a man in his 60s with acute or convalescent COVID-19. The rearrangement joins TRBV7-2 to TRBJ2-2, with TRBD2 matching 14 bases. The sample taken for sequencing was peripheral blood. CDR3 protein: CARNGLAGGTGELFF. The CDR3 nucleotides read TGTGCCAGAAATGGACTAGCGGGAGGCACCGGGGAGCTGTTTTTT.